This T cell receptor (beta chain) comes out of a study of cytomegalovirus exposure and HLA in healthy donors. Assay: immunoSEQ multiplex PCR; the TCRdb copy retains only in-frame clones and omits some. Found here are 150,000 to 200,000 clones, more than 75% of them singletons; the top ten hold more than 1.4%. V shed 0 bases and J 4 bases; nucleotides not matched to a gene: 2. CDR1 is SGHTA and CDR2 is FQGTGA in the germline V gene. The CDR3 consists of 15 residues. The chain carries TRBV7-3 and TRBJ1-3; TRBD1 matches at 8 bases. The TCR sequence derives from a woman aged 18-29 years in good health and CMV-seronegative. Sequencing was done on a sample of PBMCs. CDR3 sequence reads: CASSLTGDRGNTIYF. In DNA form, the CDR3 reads TGTGCCAGCAGCTTAACTGGGGACAGGGGAAACACCATATATTTT.